Described below is a single T cell receptor beta chain sequence and its context. V gave up 6 bases and J gave up 14 bases, with 13 bases separating them. CDR3 size: 11 residues. Per germline, CDR1 SEHNR and CDR2 FQNEAQ (reference sequence). The sample comes from a study of cytotoxic CD8 clonotypes in ibrutinib-treated CLL. A 1 in 200,000 to 1 in 1 million T cell depth was the sequencing target. Assay: immunoSEQ multiplex PCR; the TCRdb copy retains only in-frame clones and omits some. Here the sample spans approximately 74,000 clones, 80% being singletons. This sequence was found in a human donor with chronic lymphocytic leukemia. Material: PBMCs, obtained at disease progression, from a patient treated with ibrutinib. The V call is TRBV7-9, the J call TRBJ1-4, with unresolved D. CDR3 DNA sequence: TGTGCCAGCAGTGAAGGTTCGGTGCTGTTTTTT. Amino acid sequence: CASSEGSVLFF.